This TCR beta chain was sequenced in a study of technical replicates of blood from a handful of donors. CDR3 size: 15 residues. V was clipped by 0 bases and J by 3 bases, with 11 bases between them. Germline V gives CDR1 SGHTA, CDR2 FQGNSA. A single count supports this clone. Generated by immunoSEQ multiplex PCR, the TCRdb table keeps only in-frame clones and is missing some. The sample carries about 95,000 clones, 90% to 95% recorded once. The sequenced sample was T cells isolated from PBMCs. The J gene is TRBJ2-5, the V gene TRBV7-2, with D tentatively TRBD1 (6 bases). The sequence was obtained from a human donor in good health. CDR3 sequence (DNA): TGTGCCAGCAGCTTAGCCAGCAGGGGTAAAGAGACCCAGTACTTC. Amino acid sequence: CASSLASRGKETQYF.